The 21 T cell receptor beta chains below all came from one sample that was sequenced in a study of blood T cell repertoires in COVID-19. Sequenced by immunoSEQ multiplex PCR; TCRdb stores in-frame clones only, minus some. The sample includes about 59,000 clones, around 85% of them seen just once. Sequencing used peripheral blood. These receptors all come from a human donor in a cohort sampled during active COVID-19.

This sequence joins TRBV27 and TRBJ1-1; a weak D match, TRBD1 (6 bases). The V gene's germline CDR1 is MNHEY and CDR2 SMNVEV (reference sequence). The CDR3 loop spans 15 amino acids. V lost 8 bases and J lost 5, with 21 bases in between. CDR3 DNA sequence: TGTGCCAGCCTCTTACCGGGCAGGGGTTGGACTGAAGCTTTCTTT. It specifies CASLLPGRGWTEAFF.

In DNA, the CDR3 is TGTGCCAGCAGCTCCAAGCGGGAGGGCACAGATACGCAGTATTTT. This encodes CASSSKREGTDTQYF. This chain joins TRBV5-4 and TRBJ2-3; 9 bases are shared with TRBD2. Germline V gene sequence: CDR1 SGHNT, CDR2 YYREEE (reference sequence). V gave up 3 bases and J gave up 1 base; unmatched junction bases: 3. CDR3 length: 15 amino acids.

V gene TRBV5-1 combines with J gene TRBJ2-7, with D possibly being TRBD1 (5 bases). The CDR3 length is 14 residues. The V and J ends lost 4 bases and 5 bases respectively, with 16 bases between them. Looked up from germline, CDR1 is SGHRS and CDR2 is YFSETQ. CDR3 bases: TGCGCCAGCAGCCCCTCAGGGTTTGGCAACGAGCAGTACTTC. It encodes CASSPSGFGNEQYF.

The V and J genes are TRBV4-2 and TRBJ2-5; D uncertain. Trimming removed 4 bases from V and 5 bases from J, with 14 bases in between. The CDR3 extends over 14 amino acids. CDR1 is LGHNA, CDR2 YNFKEQ, per germline. The CDR3 region has the DNA TGTGCCAGCAGCCGAGAGCAGTTCTCGGAGACCCAGTACTTC. Its protein is CASSREQFSETQYF.

The chain has TRBV7-2 and TRBJ2-3; 11 bases align to TRBD2. The trim removed 5 bases at V and 4 bases at J, leaving 11 bases unmatched. CDR3 length equals 17 residues. Germline V gene data show CDR1 as SGHTA and CDR2 as FQGNSA. The CDR3 sequence is CASSIRLAGMSADTQYF. The DNA for the CDR3 is TGTGCCAGCAGCATCAGACTAGCGGGAATGTCGGCAGATACGCAGTATTTT.

This rearrangement joins TRBV6-5 to TRBJ2-7; D is possibly TRBD1 (5 bases). In germline, CDR1 is MNHEY, CDR2 SVGAGI. Trimming left V 4 bases short and J 2 bases short, with 9 bases between. The CDR3 spans 13 residues. This chain's CDR3 is CASSSSGPYEQYF. The CDR3 DNA reads TGTGCCAGCAGTTCTTCAGGGCCCTACGAGCAGTACTTC.

The chain has TRBV30 and TRBJ1-2; D is possibly TRBD1 (5 bases). This CDR3 is built from 15 residues. Germline CDR1 GTSNPN, CDR2 SVGIG (reference sequence). V gave up 0 bases and J gave up 1 base, with 12 bases separating them. CDR3 protein: CAWSVGRDYNYGYTF. The CDR3 nucleotides are TGTGCCTGGAGTGTAGGCAGGGACTATAACTATGGCTACACCTTC.

In its sample, this clone was seen once. This chain uses TRBV24-1 with TRBJ1-1; D is uncertain. Germline assignment: CDR1 KGHDR and CDR2 SFDVKD. V dropped 5 bases and J dropped 1 base, with 7 bases sitting between them. The CDR3 length is 13 residues. The DNA for the CDR3 is TGTGCCACCAGTGGTCGGGAGAACACTGAAGCTTTCTTT. It specifies CATSGRENTEAFF.

In DNA form, the CDR3 reads TGTGCCTGGAGTTGGTCAGAGCGGGAGTACGGTGAGCAGTTCTTC. It codes for CAWSWSEREYGEQFF. This sequence joins TRBV30 and TRBJ2-1, with 8 bases that match TRBD2. The CDR3 covers 15 residues. Germline values: CDR1 GTSNPN, CDR2 SVGIG (reference sequence). After removal of 2 bases from V and 9 bases from J, the junction contained 12 bases not matched to a gene.

In DNA form, the CDR3 reads TGTGCCAGCAGGCAGGAAGGAGAGACCCAGTACTTC. This sequence encodes CASRQEGETQYF. V usage is TRBV7-2 and J usage is TRBJ2-5; D is unclear. Germline V gene lookup returns CDR1 SGHTA and CDR2 FQGNSA. Trimming shortened V by 6 bases and J by 4 bases, and 9 bases separated the two germline ends. The CDR3 loop spans 12 amino acids.

The chain carries TRBV18 and TRBJ1-5; possibly TRBD1 for D (6 bases). Germline values: CDR1 KGHSH, CDR2 LQKENI. The CDR3 covers 15 residues. V gave up 0 bases and J gave up 2 bases, with 8 bases separating them. CDR3 DNA sequence: TGTGCCAGCTCACCACCAGGGGGGGGCAATCAGCCCCAGCATTTT. It specifies CASSPPGGGNQPQHF.

Only a few counts were recorded for this clone. The chain employs TRBV19 and TRBJ2-7; a weak D match, TRBD2 (6 bases). The germline V gene encodes CDR1 LNHDA and CDR2 SQIVND (reference sequence). Trimming cost V 1 base and J 6 bases, with 13 bases left between them. This CDR3 has 14 amino acids. In nucleotides, the CDR3 is TGTGCCAGTAGTATAGCTAGCGTCCGCTCCGAGCAGTACTTC. Protein product: CASSIASVRSEQYF. Drawing the rest from reference TRBV19 and TRBJ2-7, the complete variable domain is DGGITQSPKYLFRKEGQNVTLSCEQNLNHDAMYWYRQDPGQGLRLIYYSQIVNDFQKGDIAEGYSVSREKKESFPLTVTSAQKNPTAFYLCASSIASVRSEQYFGPGTRLTVT.

In the case of this clone: Relative to the germline gene, one junction end is altered; a read error may explain this. The J gene is TRBJ2-2, the V gene TRBV9, with D tentatively TRBD2 (6 bases). The CDR3 totals 15 residues. Germline V gene data show CDR1 as SGDLS and CDR2 as YYNGEE. CDR3 loop: CASSGEGGSAGELFF. The DNA for the CDR3 is TGTGCCAGTAGCGGAGAGGGAGGATCCGCCGGGGAGCTGTTTTTT.

The rearrangement joins TRBV7-9 to TRBJ1-3; TRBD1 agrees at 7 bases. Germline V CDR1 and CDR2: SEHNR, FQNEAQ (reference sequence). V dropped 1 base and J dropped 0; count of bases not matched to a gene: 6. The CDR3 covers 17 residues. The CDR3 coding sequence is TGTGCCAGCAGCTTAGGACAGGGCCCCCGCTCTGGAAACACCATATATTTT. Residues: CASSLGQGPRSGNTIYF. The variable domain in full, completed from reference TRBV7-9 and TRBJ1-3, reads DTGVSQNPRHKITKRGQNVTFRCDPISEHNRLYWYRQTLGQGPEFLTYFQNEAQLEKSRLLSDRFSAERPKGSFSTLEIQRTEQGDSAMYLCASSLGQGPRSGNTIYFGEGSWLTVV.

The chain recombines TRBV7-2 with TRBJ2-7; the match to TRBD2 covers 10 bases. The length of the CDR3 is 15 residues. Germline V lookup: CDR1 SGHTA, CDR2 FQGNSA. V lost 3 bases, J lost 0 bases, and 2 bases stayed unmatched. CDR3 protein: CASSFGLADSYEQYF. As DNA, the CDR3 is TGTGCCAGCAGCTTCGGACTAGCGGACTCCTACGAGCAGTACTTC.

The chain joins TRBV3-1 (or the pseudogene TRBV3-2) to TRBJ2-1; 7 positions match TRBD2. This CDR3 is built from 13 residues. V was clipped by 7 bases and J by 8 bases; unmatched bases: 8. CDR1 and CDR2 from the germline V gene are LGHDT and YNNKEL (reference sequence). The CDR3 here is CASIGEGGYEQFF. CDR3 sequence (DNA): TGTGCCAGCATAGGGGAGGGCGGCTATGAGCAGTTCTTC.

Regarding this clone: A junction boundary mismatches the germline segment, possibly from a read error. The genes are TRBV9 and TRBJ2-1; TRBD2 agrees at 8 bases. The germline V gene encodes CDR1 SGDLS and CDR2 YYNGEE. The CDR3 length is 15 residues. The CDR3: CASTVTSGSYNEQFF. The CDR3 DNA reads TGTGCCAGCACCGTAACTAGCGGATCCTACAATGAGCAGTTCTTC.

The V gene is TRBV5-1, the J gene TRBJ2-1; 8 bases are shared with TRBD2. The ends lost 4 bases at V and 8 bases at J; junction bases unmatched: 5. The CDR3 runs 13 residues. Germline CDR1 SGHRS, CDR2 YFSETQ. The CDR3 coding sequence is TGCGCCAGCAGCAGCGGGAGTCGAGATGAGCAGTTCTTC. Translating it yields CASSSGSRDEQFF.

The rearrangement joins TRBV19 to TRBJ1-2; 9 bases are a match to TRBD1. J gave up 8 bases and V 4 bases, and 8 bases lay outside the gene matches. CDR1 and CDR2 from the germline V gene are LNHDA and SQIVND (reference sequence). The CDR3 is made up of 14 amino acids. The CDR3 DNA is TGTGCCAGTAGTACTGGACAGGGGAGGAACGGCTACACCTTC. Encoded protein: CASSTGQGRNGYTF. Using reference TRBV19 and TRBJ1-2 for the parts outside the CDR3, the full variable domain is DGGITQSPKYLFRKEGQNVTLSCEQNLNHDAMYWYRQDPGQGLRLIYYSQIVNDFQKGDIAEGYSVSREKKESFPLTVTSAQKNPTAFYLCASSTGQGRNGYTFGSGTRLTVV.

The rearrangement uses TRBV5-4 and TRBJ2-2, with 14 bases aligning to TRBD2. The CDR3 sequence is 17 residues long. Germline V gives CDR1 SGHNT, CDR2 YYREEE (reference sequence). With 4 bases clipped from V and 5 bases from J, the junction kept 7 bases outside the gene matches. The CDR3, as DNA: TGTGCCAGCAGCCCGGGACTAGCGGGAGTAGGGACCGGGGAGCTGTTTTTT. Its protein is CASSPGLAGVGTGELFF.

This sequence joins TRBV24-1 and TRBJ1-2, with 10 bases fitting TRBD1. Germline V gene lookup returns CDR1 KGHDR and CDR2 SFDVKD. This CDR3 is 17 amino acids long. Trimming cost V 3 bases and J 9 bases; bases outside gene matches: 15. This chain's CDR3 is CATSDLWPRDRGPSYTF. The CDR3 DNA reads as TGTGCCACCAGTGATCTTTGGCCCCGGGACAGGGGCCCTAGCTACACCTTC.